This entry concerns a single TCR beta chain. Authors' analysis steps: Estimation of nucleated cell counts relied on the amplification of reference gene primers. Produced via immunoSEQ multiplex PCR; TCRdb's table is partial and in-frame only. The V and J calls and the clone size are those of that table, but D and trimming were determined from the DNA. The table has roughly 80,000 clones, roughly four fifths seen once. This sample was taken from a study of blood T cell repertoires in COVID-19. Study in general: Samples taken during acute and convalescent COVID-19 were collected in the United States, Italy and Spain. T cells, B-cell-depleted T cells, or PBMCs supplied cDNA or gDNA.

The sequenced material came from peripheral blood. The sequence was collected from a human donor in a cohort sampled during active COVID-19.

The CDR3 DNA reads as TGTGCGACGGGGGACAGCTTGGGGATGGGCTACACCTTC. This sequence encodes CATGDSLGMGYTF. V gene TRBV6-5 combines with J gene TRBJ1-2; TRBD1 matches 7 bases. Germline V gene sequence: CDR1 MNHEY, CDR2 SVGAGI. The CDR3 sequence is 13 residues long.